This TCR beta chain was observed in a study of T-cell reconstitution after alpha-beta-depleted transplantation in children. In this sample, this clonotype turned up many times. The antigen remains undetermined. The germline V and J ends were trimmed by 6 bases and 3 bases, with 9 bases remaining between them. This CDR3 is 13 amino acids long. As it was prepared, the TCRbeta library received unique molecular identifiers. Via MiXCR, TCRdb re-called the PCR reads, giving one row per CDR3 protein. The table lists 150,000 to 200,000 distinct CDR3 sequences, around 10% of them singletons. Broader study findings: T-cell counts and diversity were attributed mostly to newly produced T cells one year after transplant. Certain patients had high TCRbeta diversity at day 60, and it came from recipient T cells and thymic progenitors that survived. Two months or so post-transplant, alpha-beta T cells reportedly derived from several hundred expanded graft clones.

Material: PBMCs, obtained before TCRalphabeta/CD19-depleted stem cell transplant. The V and J genes are TRBV12-3 or TRBV12-4 and TRBJ2-4, with a possible D match to TRBD2 (5 bases). The sequence was obtained from a boy between 2 and 15 years old with acute myeloid leukemia, due to receive a stem cell transplant. The CDR3 coding sequence is TGTGCCAGCAGCTTCGGGATCAAAAACATTCAGTACTTC. Translation: CASSFGIKNIQYF.